The source of this T cell receptor (beta chain) is a study of a mutant IDH1 vaccine in newly diagnosed glioma (dated by TCRdb to the early 2020s). Notes on the research overall: Of the approximately 35 treated patients, about 60% were male and 37.5% were female, and the mean age was roughly 40 years. For exploratory analyses, longitudinal TCRB deep sequencing was carried out in about two dozen treated patients wherever samples were available. Peripheral blood was collected at six visits: V03 (baseline), V05, V07, V10, V12 and V13. Prior to enrollment, patients had been given standard therapy consisting of radiotherapy alone, temozolomide alone, or radiochemotherapy with temozolomide, with the combination given to most patients. Study-wide findings and limitations: No apparent relationship was observed between pseudoprogression and alterations in the top peripheral T cell clonotypes detected by TCRB sequencing. Immune responses induced by the vaccine were seen in over 80% of patients across multiple MHC alleles. According to the authors, sample limitations meant that analyses of patient blood samples could not be reproduced. PBMC samples for TCRB deep sequencing were selected based on availability.

The sample's time point label, in plain terms: baseline, week 1 (first vaccination visit). The treatment or condition label here, explained by the study, means: pre-vaccination baseline after standard-of-care therapy. Newly diagnosed WHO grade 3 or 4 IDH1-mutant astrocytomas showing loss of nuclear ATRX were present in the donors. The samples were drawn from NOA16, a multicentre, single-arm, open-label phase I trial in Germany that tested a mutant IDH1 peptide vaccine in humans for the first time. For immunogenicity testing, the blood drawn at visit V03 was used as the baseline sample. The DNeasy Blood and Tissue Kit was used to extract genomic DNA from EDTA blood for TCRB sequencing. A note on this clone: Its recognized antigen is unknown. No base quality information exists; no much larger clone differs at one position.

Measured from the cysteine to the phenylalanine, the CDR3 is 15 residues long. Just CDR3 DNA is preserved here, 45 bases in frame from base 1. Based on the germline V gene, the CDR1 and CDR2 sequences are SGHRS and YFSETQ. Trimming leaves V shorter by 0 bases and J shorter by 7 bases, with the junction holding 9 bases beyond the gene matches. The method behind the library was the immunoSEQ multiplex PCR assay. Following the manufacturer's protocol, the hsTCRB Kit was used to amplify rearranged TCR beta chain sequences. TCRB libraries were sequenced on an Illumina MiSeq. The authors processed their data as follows. The proprietary platform of the kit vendor was used for demultiplexing, trimming and gene mapping. In its TCRdb copy, this immuneACCESS table keeps in-frame sequences only and misses some clones. Where compared with another copy, unresolved V genes explain less than half of these, and the others have no known cause. V and J calls and clone size are copied from that table; D and trimming were computed from the DNA. This sample holds about 15,000 clones; 80% to 90% were observed only once. Roughly 10% of the sample goes to the ten largest clones.

Here the chain combines TRBV5-1 and TRBJ1-2, with TRBD1 identical over 7 junction bases. This sample comprised PBMCs, obtained from a glioma patient treated with radiotherapy, temozolomide or both. The clonotype comes from a woman aged 40 to 50 with glioma. Some clones in this sample may be carry-over from other donors' samples. The CDR3 reads CASSLGGGAFGGYTF. The DNA sequence is TGCGCCAGCAGCTTGGGAGGGGGCGCTTTTGGTGGCTACACCTTC.